This T cell receptor (beta chain) is drawn from a study of HIV-infected patients and healthy controls. Study-level results: Untreated HIV+ repertoires had roughly threefold fewer distinct CDR3s and lower Shannon diversity than healthy controls. Healthy controls carried many MAIT alpha-chain CDR3s, while HIV+ repertoires had few. The seeming recovery of the Gini index after therapy in HIV-infected patients vanished in size-matched data.

A remark on this clonotype: Its antigen is undetermined.

500 ng RNA was reverse transcribed with alpha and beta constant-region primers. Using multiplexing indices, alpha and beta chain libraries were generated apart by chain-specific third strand synthesis. TCRdb re-analysed the 5' RACE reads in MiXCR, keeping a single row per CDR3 protein. The repertoire holds 4,500 to 7,000 distinct CDR3 sequences, with more than 8.5% as singletons. No cell fractionation was done, so the repertoire covers all unsorted peripheral blood T cells. This TCR derives from an adult with HIV infection. The specimen was blood, collected before antiretroviral therapy.

For the CDR3, the DNA is TGTGCCAGCAGCTTAGGGCAGCTTAATCAGCCCCAGCATTTT. This encodes CASSLGQLNQPQHF. The chain couples TRBV7-2 to TRBJ1-5; D unresolved. Trimming took 1 base from V and 4 from J, leaving 8 bases between them. Germline CDR1 and CDR2: SGHTA and FQGNSA. This CDR3 is 14 amino acids long.